Listed below are T cell receptor beta chains from one sample, sequenced in a study of radiation and T cells in renal cell carcinoma. Data came from immunoSEQ multiplex PCR; TCRdb stores just in-frame clones and leaves some out. The sample lists 15,000 to 17,000 clones, roughly 50% occurring once. The sample was tumor tissue, taken from a patient whose treatment was nephrectomy without radiotherapy. These receptors were obtained from a man between 45 and 60 years old with renal cell carcinoma. The CDR3 runs from the conserved cysteine through the conserved F or W. D genes are given only for firm matches. Only part of the rows carry a size: once, few, many, or a class if the clone is expanded.

CDR3aa | CDR3nt | len | j_gene | d_gene | v_gene | abundance
CASSQGAGRNQPQHF | TGTGCCAGCAGCCAAGGTGCGGGACGAAATCAGCCCCAGCATTTT | 15 | TRBJ1-5 | . | TRBV7-2 | medium-sized
CASSLVHNEQFF | TGTGCCAGCAGCTTGGTGCACAATGAGCAGTTCTTC | 12 | TRBJ2-1 | . | TRBV5-6 | .
CASSLGFETQYF | TGTGCCAGCAGCTTGGGGTTTGAGACCCAGTACTTC | 12 | TRBJ2-5 | . | TRBV7-9 | few
CASSFGDEKLFF | TGTGCCAGCAGCTTTGGGGACGAAAAACTGTTTTTT | 12 | TRBJ1-4 | . | TRBV5-4 | few
CASSPDLGLAKNIQYF | TGTGCCAGCAGCCCCGACCTGGGTTTAGCCAAAAACATTCAGTACTTC | 16 | TRBJ2-4 | . | TRBV7-9 | once
CASSLREWGYNEQFF | TGTGCCAGCAGTCTCAGGGAATGGGGCTACAATGAGCAGTTCTTC | 15 | TRBJ2-1 | . | TRBV6-5 | few
CASSQGIDGNTIYF | TGTGCCAGCAGCCAAGGGATAGATGGAAACACCATATATTTT | 14 | TRBJ1-3 | . | TRBV4-2 | many
CASSFVYNEQFF | TGTGCCAGCAGCTTTGTTTACAATGAGCAGTTCTTC | 12 | TRBJ2-1 | . | TRBV7-9 | many
CASSYQTYEQYF | TGTGCCAGCAGTTATCAAACCTACGAGCAGTACTTC | 12 | TRBJ2-7 | . | TRBV7-2 | .
CASSQDEGVGEKLFF | TGCGCCAGCAGCCAAGATGAAGGGGTGGGTGAAAAACTGTTTTTT | 15 | TRBJ1-4 | . | TRBV4-3 | .
CASSYRTGGSPLHF | TGTGCCAGCAGTTACCGGACAGGGGGCTCACCCCTCCACTTT | 14 | TRBJ1-6 | TRBD1 | TRBV6-5 | .
CASSRRGEGEAFF | TGTGCCAGCAGTCGGAGGGGGGAAGGTGAAGCTTTCTTT | 13 | TRBJ1-1 | . | TRBV27 | few
CASSVYSGGIPYEQYF | TGTGCCAGCAGCGTGTACAGCGGGGGTATCCCCTACGAGCAGTACTTC | 16 | TRBJ2-7 | TRBD2 | TRBV9 | .
CASSVELAGGLRQFF | TGTGCCAGCAGCGTAGAACTAGCGGGGGGGCTCCGGCAGTTCTTC | 15 | TRBJ2-1 | TRBD2 | TRBV9 | .
CASSFGALGANVLTF | TGTGCCAGCAGCTTTGGGGCGCTTGGGGCCAACGTCCTGACTTTC | 15 | TRBJ2-6 | . | TRBV9 | once
CASGFYSSDTQYF | TGTGCTAGTGGTTTTTATTCATCAGATACGCAGTATTTT | 13 | TRBJ2-3 | . | TRBV12-5 | .
CASSQELAGPFSSGANVLTF | TGCGCCAGCAGCCAAGAACTAGCGGGGCCTTTTAGCTCTGGGGCCAACGTCCTGACTTTC | 20 | TRBJ2-6 | TRBD2 | TRBV4-3 | .
CASVQGGAITEAFF | TGTGCCAGCGTCCAGGGGGGAGCGATCACTGAAGCTTTCTTT | 14 | TRBJ1-1 | TRBD1 | TRBV7-9 | .
CASSLGGASSYEQYF | TGTGCCAGCAGCTTGGGGGGGGCGAGCTCCTACGAGCAGTACTTC | 15 | TRBJ2-7 | . | TRBV5-4 | once
CASSLVAGSYNEQFF | TGTGCCAGCAGCTTAGTTGCAGGGTCCTACAATGAGCAGTTCTTC | 15 | TRBJ2-1 | . | TRBV7-3 | .
CASSYGGNTDTQYF | TGTGCCAGCAGTTACGGGGGGAACACAGATACGCAGTATTTT | 14 | TRBJ2-3 | . | TRBV6-5 | .
CASSQGTGNYEQYF | TGTGCCAGCAGTCAAGGGACAGGAAACTACGAGCAGTACTTC | 14 | TRBJ2-7 | TRBD1 | TRBV19 | .